Sequencing of this T cell receptor (beta chain) was carried out in a study of identical twins' blood T cells. MiXCR, run by TCRdb on the 5' RACE reads, gives a single entry per CDR3 protein. Found here are about 370,000 distinct CDR3 sequences, about 28% of them singletons; the top ten hold around 5.6%. Trimming took 0 bases from V and 11 from J, leaving 13 bases between them. The CDR3 is 13 amino acids. Per the germline V gene, CDR1 is SGHDN and CDR2 is FVKESK. The clonotype comes from a woman aged 18-49 years in good health. The sequencing input was PBMCs. The genes are TRBV14 and TRBJ1-1; D call uncertain. This CDR3 reads CASSQDLEGWAFF. The CDR3 DNA reads TGTGCCAGCAGCCAAGATTTGGAGGGTTGGGCTTTCTTT.